A selection of T cell receptor beta chains follows, all from one sample in a study of T cells in Graves' hyperthyroidism and ophthalmopathy. TCRdb itself ran the multiplex PCR reads through MiXCR, one entry per CDR3 protein. This table holds 490,000 or so distinct CDR3 sequences, under 25% found once. Source material: blood. The receptors come from a woman aged 70 to 79 with Graves' ophthalmopathy. The CDR3 runs from the conserved cysteine through the conserved F or W. A D gene is named only where the DNA matches it firmly. Clone size is stated in some rows and not others, as once, few, many or a class when expanded.

TRBV7-8,TRBJ1-2,NA,15,TRBD1,TGTGCCAGCAGCCCATCCCCGGGACAGGGGTATGGCTACACCTTC,CASSPSPGQGYGYTF
TRBV30,TRBJ1-2,many,13,NA,TGTGCCTGGAGGGCTGGGGGAGGCTATGGCTACACCTTC,CAWRAGGGYGYTF
TRBV20-1,TRBJ1-6,few,15,TRBD1,TGCAGTGCCAACCCTGAAGGACAGGGCGACTCACCCCTCCACTTT,CSANPEGQGDSPLHF
TRBV19,TRBJ2-3,few,14,NA,TGTGCCAGTAGCAGGGGCTCCTCGGGCGATACGCAGTATTTT,CASSRGSSGDTQYF
TRBV9,TRBJ2-6,few,18,NA,TGTGCCAGCAGCCAAAAGTCGGGGGCTGGAGCTGGGGCCAACGTCCTGACTTTC,CASSQKSGAGAGANVLTF
TRBV11-2,TRBJ2-7,NA,16,TRBD2,TGTGCCAGCAGCTTAGAAACTAGCGGGACTCCCTACGAGCAGTACTTC,CASSLETSGTPYEQYF
TRBV12-3/TRBV12-4,TRBJ2-3,many,15,TRBD2,TGTGCCAGCAGTTTAGTAGCGGGAGGTACAAATACGCAGTATTTT,CASSLVAGGTNTQYF
TRBV7-6,TRBJ2-3,NA,17,TRBD1,TGTGCCAGCAGCTTAGGCGTTGGGACAGGGAGCACAGATACGCAGTATTTT,CASSLGVGTGSTDTQYF
TRBV10-2,TRBJ1-1,NA,11,NA,TGCGCCGGGGGGGCAGGGTCTGAAGCTTTCTTT,CAGGAGSEAFF
TRBV28,TRBJ2-3,many,16,TRBD1,TGTGCCAGCAGTACCCGGCAGGGGGCGGTATCAGATACGCAGTATTTT,CASSTRQGAVSDTQYF
TRBV19,TRBJ1-1,few,14,NA,TGTGCCAGTAGTACGGGACGACAGAACACTGAAGCTTTCTTT,CASSTGRQNTEAFF
TRBV20-1,TRBJ1-1,NA,14,NA,TGCAGTGCTAGACCTAGACAGGCGGAGGGTGAAGCTTTCTTT,CSARPRQAEGEAFF
TRBV12-3/TRBV12-4,TRBJ2-7,few,14,TRBD2,TGTGCCAGCAATCCGGGACTAGCGAGTTACGAGCAGTACTTC,CASNPGLASYEQYF
TRBV20-1,TRBJ2-1,NA,12,NA,TGCAGTGCTAGACCCGCATTATATGAGCAGGTCTTC,CSARPALYEQVF
TRBV5-1,TRBJ2-7,few,14,NA,TGCGCCAGCAGCTTGGTCCAGGACCCTTACGAGCAGTACTTC,CASSLVQDPYEQYF
TRBV19,TRBJ2-7,NA,15,NA,TGTGCCAGTAGCCCAGCGGGACTACGTGGAGGGGGGCAGTACTTC,CASSPAGLRGGGQYF
TRBV6-1,TRBJ1-2,NA,13,NA,TGTGCCAGTCGAAGTCTGGGGATGAGTGGCTACACCTTC,CASRSLGMSGYTF
TRBV12-3/TRBV12-4,TRBJ1-2,many,13,TRBD1,TGTGCCAGCAGTTTAAAACAGGGGTATGGCTACACCTTC,CASSLKQGYGYTF
TRBV6-2/TRBV6-3,TRBJ2-1,few,16,TRBD2,TGTGCCAGCAACCCCCGGGCGGCTAGCGGGAGTTATGAGCAGTTCTTC,CASNPRAASGSYEQFF
TRBV20-1,TRBJ2-7,NA,13,NA,TGCAGTGCCCCGCGGCTCGGGAGTAGGGAGCAGTACTTC,CSAPRLGSREQYF
TRBV7-2,TRBJ2-7,many,15,TRBD2,TGTGCCAGCAGCTTACTAGCGGGAGGATCAGGCGAGCAGTACTTC,CASSLLAGGSGEQYF
TRBV9,TRBJ1-1,few,14,NA,TGTGCCAGCGAAGTTGCCGGGATGAACACTGAAGCTTTCTTT,CASEVAGMNTEAFF
TRBV5-5,TRBJ1-2,NA,15,NA,TGTGCCAGCAGCTCGGTTCGGGGGCAGAACTATGGCTACACCTTC,CASSSVRGQNYGYTF
TRBV5-1,TRBJ1-1,few,15,NA,TGCGCCAGCAGCACACAGGGTCGGGGTAACACTGAAGCTTTCTTT,CASSTQGRGNTEAFF